This is a list of T cell receptor beta chains from one sample in a study of T-cell memory formation after mild COVID-19. A single record per CDR3 protein comes from TCRdb applying MiXCR to the 5' RACE reads. The table includes 250,000 to 350,000 distinct CDR3 sequences, around 16% detected once. Sequencing was carried out using PBMCs or a T cell subset sorted from them (not recorded which). All receptors derive from a man aged 18 to 29 who had mild COVID-19 (a few samples of this study predate the infection). Cell type and time point are not known. Both conserved end residues are part of each CDR3. The order of the fields is J gene, D gene, V gene, clone size, CDR3 protein, CDR3 DNA. D genes are given only for firm matches. Size is omitted from some rows. Given values are once, few, many or a class for expanded clones.

TRBJ2-7	NA	TRBV5-6	many	CASSPVDEQYF	TGTGCCAGCAGCCCCGTGGACGAGCAGTACTTC
TRBJ1-5	NA	TRBV6-2/TRBV6-3	NA	CASSPTQGPGQPQHF	TGTGCCAGCAGCCCCACCCAGGGGCCAGGGCAGCCCCAGCATTTT
TRBJ1-2	TRBD1	TRBV5-1	few	CASSRGQGTEGYTF	TGCGCCAGCAGCCGGGGACAGGGCACAGAGGGCTACACCTTC
TRBJ1-1	NA	TRBV20-1	NA	CSARRQPMNTEAFF	TGCAGTGCCCGAAGGCAACCTATGAACACTGAAGCTTTCTTT
TRBJ1-4	TRBD1	TRBV7-2	few	CASSLAPGQGLNEKLFF	TGTGCCAGCAGCTTAGCACCAGGACAGGGCCTTAATGAAAAACTGTTTTTT
TRBJ1-1	NA	TRBV5-1	NA	CASSLEESQAEAFF	TGCGCCAGCAGCTTAGAAGAGAGCCAAGCTGAAGCTTTCTTT
TRBJ2-1	NA	TRBV29-1	medium-sized	CSVEDAGADGSDEQFF	TGCAGCGTTGAGGACGCGGGGGCCGATGGTTCAGATGAGCAGTTCTTC
TRBJ2-1	TRBD1	TRBV7-9	many	CASREPGTGNNEQFF	TGTGCCAGCAGAGAACCCGGGACAGGGAACAATGAGCAGTTCTTC
TRBJ2-4	NA	TRBV6-4	NA	CASSDRPQGIQYF	TGTGCCAGCAGTGACCGCCCACAGGGCATTCAGTACTTC
TRBJ2-7	NA	TRBV7-9	NA	CASSLVQHEQYF	TGTGCCAGCAGCTTAGTCCAGCACGAGCAGTACTTC
TRBJ1-2	NA	TRBV24-1	few	CATSEGSPVAGYTF	TGTGCCACCAGTGAGGGCAGCCCAGTCGCTGGCTACACCTTC
TRBJ2-2	NA	TRBV19	few	CASSRLGQTNTGELFF	TGTGCCAGTAGTAGATTAGGACAGACGAACACCGGGGAGCTGTTTTTT
TRBJ2-1	TRBD2	TRBV5-1	NA	CASSLAGGWSEQFF	TGCGCCAGCAGCTTGGCGGGGGGGTGGAGTGAGCAGTTCTTC
TRBJ2-5	NA	TRBV9	few	CASNEGGGLETQYF	TGTGCCAGCAACGAAGGGGGAGGGCTAGAGACCCAGTACTTC
TRBJ1-6	NA	TRBV12-3/TRBV12-4	NA	CASSSDGTNSPLHF	TGTGCCAGCAGTTCGGACGGGACTAATTCACCCCTCCACTTT
TRBJ2-1	TRBD2	TRBV10-1	NA	CASSDPGTSSYNEQFF	TGCGCCAGCAGCGACCCCGGGACTAGCTCCTACAATGAGCAGTTCTTC